The T cell receptor beta chain described here comes from a study of human T cells and chemical hapten exposure. Study-wide context: Alopecia areata, totalis or universalis was found in mostly female patients.

This clonotype was detected many times. Its antigen is as yet unknown. As processed by the authors: 95,638 TCRs per sample was the median, with a range of about 20,000 to 750,000. TCRdb recomputed calls from the RACE reads with MiXCR, one row per CDR3 protein. TCRdb's processing, not the authors' own work, is the source of the V and J calls. The table records over 300,000 distinct CDR3 sequences, approximately 5.1% of them present only once. Time point indicated: pre-sensitization, week 0. The treatment is: therapeutic diphenylcyclopropenone sensitization with weekly scalp DPC. The study drew its donors from alopecia patients who were 18 to 70 years old and suitable for DPC. Study-level findings and limits: Once DPC sensitization occurred, TCRs above 1 in 1000 frequency showed no change.

Germline V gene sequence: CDR1 SEHNR, CDR2 FQNEAQ (reference sequence). The CDR3 totals 16 residues. Germline trimming cut 1 base from V and 3 bases from J; bases unmatched to any gene: 3. Material: whole blood, obtained in connection with sensitization to the hapten diphenylcyclopropenone (DPC). The chain is built from TRBV7-9 and TRBJ1-1; 12 bases match TRBD1. This receptor was identified in a woman aged 50 to 65 with alopecia areata. Some clones in this sample may be carry-over from other donors' samples. The DNA for the CDR3 is TGTGCCAGCAGCTTAGGGGGGACAGGGGGCCACACTGAAGCTTTCTTT. Translating it yields CASSLGGTGGHTEAFF.